This T cell receptor beta chain was captured in a study of shared clonotypes between healthy human individuals. Terminally differentiated effector memory CD45RA+ cells were excluded by CCR7 positive selection of CD45RO-negative cells. Caucasian adults living in Nashville, Tennessee, provided all samples. V lost 0 bases and J lost 9, with 10 bases in between. Germline V gene sequence: CDR1 SGDLS, CDR2 YYNGEE. This CDR3 is built from 12 residues. Notes on this clone: As yet, its antigen is unknown.

Whole-study results and caveats: Generally, naive subsets came out with larger estimated richness than memory subsets.

For each subset, genomic DNA was distributed in equal portions over several immunoSEQ plates. As processed by the authors: Filtering differed, since immunoSEQ gave only junction sequences and no quality scores. Assay: immunoSEQ multiplex PCR; the TCRdb copy retains only in-frame clones and omits some. D and trimming come from the DNA, and the V and J calls and clone size come from that table. The sample consists of hundreds of thousands of clones, around 96% of them appearing once. This TCR was recovered from a woman in her thirties in good health. The sequencing input was naive CD8+ T cells sorted from blood. The chain employs TRBV9 and TRBJ2-7; no clear D gene. Here the CDR3 DNA reads TGTGCCAGCAGCGTAGAATTGGGCGTGCAGTACTTC. Encoded protein: CASSVELGVQYF.